The next 28 T cell receptor beta chains were all read from a single sample in a study of blood T cell repertoires in COVID-19. Profiling relied on immunoSEQ multiplex PCR, and the TCRdb table lists in-frame clones only, not all of them. This sample has a few hundred thousand clones, with around 80% found just once. The sample consisted of peripheral blood. These receptors all come from a woman between 18 and 30 years old with acute or convalescent COVID-19.

The chain recombines TRBV5-1 with TRBJ2-7; 8 bases fit TRBD2. J gave up 7 bases and V 1 base, and 13 bases lay outside the gene matches. This CDR3 has 16 residues. Germline V gene sequence: CDR1 SGHRS, CDR2 YFSETQ. The CDR3 coding sequence is TGCGCCAGCAGCTTGCACAGCGGGAGTGGGGTGAGGGAGCAGTACTTC. It specifies CASSLHSGSGVREQYF.

This chain links TRBV4-3 with TRBJ2-1; D not certain. V was shortened by 0 bases and J by 0 bases, with 15 bases between the two germline ends. The germline V gene has CDR1 LGHNA and CDR2 YSLEER. The CDR3 has 18 residues. For the CDR3, the DNA is TGCGCCAGCAGCCAAGATCCAATCATCTACCTCTCCTACAATGAGCAGTTCTTC. This gives the protein CASSQDPIIYLSYNEQFF.

The chain is built from TRBV5-6 and TRBJ2-3; 7 bases fit TRBD1. Germline V gene sequence: CDR1 SGHDT, CDR2 YYEEEE. The CDR3 covers 13 residues. V lost 4 bases to trimming and J lost 5 bases; unmatched junction nucleotides: 4. The CDR3 nucleotides are TGTGCCAGCAGCGGACAGGTTGGAGATACGCAGTATTTT. As protein: CASSGQVGDTQYF.

V usage is TRBV5-5 and J usage is TRBJ1-6; a possible D gene is TRBD1 (5 bases). The CDR3 sequence is 16 residues long. Germline assignment: CDR1 SGHKS and CDR2 YYEKEE (reference sequence). V was pared by 1 base and J by 7 bases, with 15 bases between. As DNA, the CDR3 is TGTGCCAGCAGCTTGTCCCGGGGGTTCGACAATTCACCCCTCCACTTT. Protein sequence: CASSLSRGFDNSPLHF.

The rearrangement links TRBV7-9 to TRBJ1-3; 7 bases are shared with TRBD1. The CDR3 extends over 16 amino acids. The ends lost 1 base at V and 0 bases at J; junction bases unmatched: 3. Germline V gives CDR1 SEHNR, CDR2 FQNEAQ (reference sequence). This CDR3 is CASSLVAGGSGNTIYF. The CDR3 region has the DNA TGTGCCAGCAGCTTAGTCGCAGGGGGCTCTGGAAACACCATATATTTT.

The chain links TRBV5-8 to TRBJ1-5, with D uncertain. In germline, CDR1 is SGHTS, CDR2 YDEGEE. CDR3 length: 15 residues. The CDR3 DNA is TGTGCAGACGGGCCCCGGTGGGGAGTGGGACAGCCCCAGCATTTT. The encoded protein is CADGPRWGVGQPQHF.

The genes are TRBV7-8 and TRBJ2-2; the D gene is possibly TRBD1 (6 bases). CDR1 is SGHVS, CDR2 FQNEAQ, per germline. Trimming left V 5 bases short and J 2 bases short, with 12 bases between. This CDR3 has 15 residues. The DNA for the CDR3 is TGTGCCAGCAGCCCAATCAGGGGAAACACCGGGGAGCTGTTTTTT. It is translated as CASSPIRGNTGELFF.

This chain joins TRBV13 and TRBJ2-3; TRBD2 aligns across 7 bases. The CDR3 is made up of 16 amino acids. Germline assignment: CDR1 PRHDT and CDR2 FYEKMQ (reference sequence). V was clipped by 0 bases and J by 2 bases; unmatched bases: 5. The chain's CDR3 is CASSLGASGPTDTQYF. For the CDR3, the DNA is TGTGCCAGCAGCTTAGGGGCTAGCGGACCCACAGATACGCAGTATTTT.

The chain is built from TRBV19 and TRBJ1-5; TRBD1 matches 7 bases. Germline CDR1 and CDR2: LNHDA and SQIVND (reference sequence). The CDR3 has 15 amino acids. V gave up 8 bases and J gave up 6 bases; unmatched junction bases: 13. CDR3 nucleotides: TGTGCCAGTTCTAGAAAGGGGGCATTAAGTCAGCCCCAGCATTTT. This gives the protein CASSRKGALSQPQHF. The full variable domain, with the rest looked up from reference TRBV19 and TRBJ1-5, is DGGITQSPKYLFRKEGQNVTLSCEQNLNHDAMYWYRQDPGQGLRLIYYSQIVNDFQKGDIAEGYSVSREKKESFPLTVTSAQKNPTAFYLCASSRKGALSQPQHFGDGTRLSIL.

The V call is TRBV18, the J call TRBJ2-6, with D possibly matching TRBD1 (6 bases). Germline V CDR1 and CDR2: KGHSH, LQKENI. The CDR3 is 18 residues long. Trimming pared 2 bases from V and 0 bases from J, leaving 14 bases between. Here the CDR3 reads CASSPRSQGTSGANVLTF. The DNA of the CDR3 is TGTGCCAGCTCACCAAGGTCCCAGGGGACCTCTGGGGCCAACGTCCTGACTTTC.

This chain uses TRBV7-2 with TRBJ2-3, with TRBD2 matching 11 bases. CDR3 length: 15 residues. From germline, CDR1 is SGHTA and CDR2 FQGNSA. The J segment lost 7 bases and the V segment lost 1 base, leaving 4 bases of the junction unmatched. CDR3 protein: CASSLGLAGSHTQYF. In DNA, the CDR3 is TGTGCCAGCAGCTTAGGACTAGCGGGATCGCATACGCAGTATTTT.

The rearrangement uses TRBV7-9 and TRBJ2-4; a weak D match, TRBD2 (6 bases). This CDR3 region has 14 residues. Deletions cut 0 bases from V and 7 bases from J, with 10 bases between. Per germline, CDR1 SEHNR and CDR2 FQNEAQ (reference sequence). The DNA for the CDR3 is TGTGCCAGCAGCTTAGCGCAGGGAGGCAACATTCAGTACTTC. Encoded protein: CASSLAQGGNIQYF.

This chain joins TRBV9 and TRBJ1-2; 10 nucleotides agree with TRBD1. V lost 3 bases, J lost 4 bases, and 9 bases stayed unmatched. The CDR3 is 16 amino acids. Germline V gives CDR1 SGDLS, CDR2 YYNGEE. CDR3 protein: CASSARTGGVSYGYTF. DNA for the CDR3: TGTGCCAGCAGCGCTCGGACAGGGGGAGTAAGCTATGGCTACACCTTC.

V usage is TRBV7-2 and J usage is TRBJ2-5, with TRBD2 matching 10 bases. This CDR3 region has 14 residues. CDR1 is SGHTA, CDR2 FQGNSA, per germline. The J segment lost 5 bases and the V segment lost 5 bases, leaving 5 bases of the junction unmatched. The CDR3 DNA follows: TGTGCCAGCAGCAAGGGACTAGCGTCGGAGACCCAGTACTTC. Translating gives CASSKGLASETQYF. The variable domain in full, with the rest retrieved from reference TRBV7-2 and TRBJ2-5, is GAGVSQSPSNKVTEKGKDVELRCDPISGHTALYWYRQSLGQGLEFLIYFQGNSAPDKSGLPSDRFSAERTGGSVSTLTIQRTQQEDSAVYLCASSKGLASETQYFGPGTRLLVL.

This clone was recorded once. The J gene is TRBJ1-3, the V gene TRBV4-3, with D tentatively TRBD1 (6 bases). The V gene lost 0 bases and the J gene lost 2 bases, with 14 bases spanning the gap. Looked up from germline, CDR1 is LGHNA and CDR2 is YSLEER. The CDR3 is 17 amino acids. The DNA for the CDR3 is TGCGCCAGCAGCCAAGATGGGCAGGGGTTTCCTGGAAACACCATATATTTT. Translated: CASSQDGQGFPGNTIYF.

The chain combines TRBV29-1 with TRBJ1-2; D uncertain. V lost 4 bases to trimming and J lost 7 bases, with 10 bases between them. This CDR3 has 11 amino acids. Germline V lookup: CDR1 SQVTM, CDR2 ANQGSEA. In DNA, the CDR3 is TGCAGCGTTGCGTCTGAGGGTGGCTACACCTTC. Translation gives CSVASEGGYTF.

The V and J genes are TRBV6-6 and TRBJ1-2, with TRBD1 identical over 9 bases. Germline CDR1 reads MNHNY; CDR2 reads SVGAGI (reference sequence). The CDR3 length is 15 residues. After removal of 5 bases from V and 0 bases from J, the junction contained 4 bases not matched to a gene. CDR3 sequence reads: CASSPGTGTNYGYTF. CDR3 nucleotide sequence: TGTGCCAGCAGTCCCGGGACAGGGACTAACTATGGCTACACCTTC.

This clone was recorded only once. The rearrangement links TRBV30 to TRBJ2-7, with 7 bases that match TRBD1. The CDR3 extends over 13 amino acids. V lost 4 bases and J lost 3; bases outside the gene matches: 6. Germline V gives CDR1 GTSNPN, CDR2 SVGIG (reference sequence). The CDR3 bases are TGTGCCTGGACTTCCGGGACAGACTACGAGCAGTACTTC. As protein: CAWTSGTDYEQYF.

Regarding this clone: A read error is likely, as this CDR3 ends without the conserved phenylalanine or tryptophan. The DNA is omitted, as the CDR3 cannot be located on it reliably, and the CDR3 follows TCRdb's listing. The chain combines TRBV5-8 with TRBJ2-7; TRBD1 is taken as the D call from the table, unchecked against the DNA. The length of the CDR3 is 13 amino acids, counting both ends. Germline V gene sequence: CDR1 SGHTS, CDR2 YDEGEE. This CDR3 is CASSWVRTEPRTT.

The rearrangement joins TRBV19 to TRBJ2-5, with 7 bases matching TRBD1. Near its end, the DNA agrees better with TRBJ2-7, so the J call may be wrong. Per germline, CDR1 LNHDA and CDR2 SQIVND (reference sequence). This CDR3 region has 18 residues. CDR3 residues: CASSPLRGQKIPSYEQYF. Written as DNA, the CDR3 is TGTGCCAGTAGCCCCCTACGGGGACAGAAAATTCCTTCCTACGAGCAGTACTTC.

V usage is TRBV4-2 and J usage is TRBJ1-4; 7 nucleotides align to TRBD1. CDR1 is LGHNA, CDR2 YNFKEQ, per germline. This CDR3 region has 16 residues. Trimming removed 3 bases from V and 0 bases from J; junction bases left unmatched: 4. CDR3 sequence: CASSQDRLATNEKLFF. DNA for the CDR3: TGTGCCAGCAGCCAGGACAGGCTAGCAACTAATGAAAAACTGTTTTTT.

The chain employs TRBV7-8 and TRBJ2-2; 9 nucleotides match TRBD1. Germline-derived CDR1 and CDR2 are SGHVS and FQNEAQ. The CDR3 is 17 amino acids. J lost 6 bases, V lost 7 bases, and 15 bases had no gene match. The CDR3 sequence is CASTPAWDREFAGELFF. The CDR3 DNA follows: TGTGCCAGCACCCCGGCCTGGGACAGGGAATTTGCCGGGGAGCTGTTTTTT.

The CDR3 DNA sequence: TGTGCCAGTAGTATTAGGAAACAGGGTTATCAGCCCCAGCATTTT. Protein: CASSIRKQGYQPQHF. This chain joins TRBV19 and TRBJ1-5; D is possibly TRBD1 (6 bases). Germline V lookup: CDR1 LNHDA, CDR2 SQIVND (reference sequence). The V gene lost 3 bases and the J gene lost 5 bases, with 14 bases spanning the gap. This CDR3 spans 15 amino acids.

The J gene is TRBJ2-3, the V gene TRBV9, with 7 bases that match TRBD2. With 3 bases clipped from V and 0 bases from J, the junction kept 7 bases outside the gene matches. Per the germline V gene, CDR1 is SGDLS and CDR2 is YYNGEE. The CDR3 consists of 16 residues. The CDR3 nucleotides read TGTGCCAGCAGCGCGACTAGCAGCACTAGCACAGATACGCAGTATTTT. Encoded protein: CASSATSSTSTDTQYF.

This chain links TRBV9 with TRBJ2-3; D gene ambiguous. There are 15 residues in the CDR3. The germline CDR1 and CDR2 sequences are SGDLS and YYNGEE. Trimming shortened V by 0 bases and J by 4 bases, and 12 bases separated the two germline ends. The CDR3 nucleotides read TGTGCCAGCAGCGTAGCTTTATTCGGGTCAGATACGCAGTATTTT. It is translated as CASSVALFGSDTQYF.

The CDR3 DNA sequence: TGTGCCAGTAGTCGCCAGACAAGCATAACTGAAGCTTTCTTT. This encodes CASSRQTSITEAFF. V and J are TRBV19 and TRBJ1-1, with D unresolved. V was pared by 5 bases and J by 5 bases, with 15 bases between. The V gene's germline CDR1 is LNHDA and CDR2 SQIVND (reference sequence). This CDR3 has 14 residues.

The gene calls are TRBV29-1 and TRBJ1-2; D is perhaps TRBD1 (6 bases). Trimming took 7 bases from V and 5 from J, leaving 11 bases between them. The germline gives CDR1 SQVTM, CDR2 ANQGSEA. The CDR3 contains 11 residues. CDR3 region: CSATTGYGYTF. In DNA form, the CDR3 reads TGCAGCGCTACTACAGGGTATGGCTACACCTTC.

The chain combines TRBV7-2 with TRBJ1-2, with 7 bases that match TRBD1. With 5 bases clipped from V and 7 bases from J, the junction kept 10 bases outside the gene matches. CDR1 and CDR2 (germline): SGHTA, FQGNSA. The CDR3 spans 14 residues. The CDR3 sequence: CASSPFRGVVGYTF. The CDR3 coding sequence is TGTGCCAGCAGCCCCTTCAGGGGGGTCGTTGGCTACACCTTC.